This T cell receptor beta chain is from a study of T cells after yellow fever vaccination. Study-level results: FACS-sorted repertoires might harbor abundant contaminating clonotypes from the bulk population.

Concerning this clonotype itself: Antigen specificity is unknown.

CDR3 length equals 14 residues. Germline CDR1 reads SGHRS; CDR2 reads YFSETQ. Trimming took 2 bases from V and 5 from J; bases not matched to a gene: 6. Template-switching 5'RACE yielded the TCR cDNA; a universal primer site and UMIs were added in the process. TCRdb re-called the 5' RACE reads with MiXCR, one entry per CDR3 protein. The table includes over 110,000 distinct CDR3 sequences, around 7.7% detected once. Source: CD4+ T cells sorted from PBMCs, taken 5 days after the yellow fever booster vaccination. The clonotype was recovered from a young man who received the YFV17D yellow fever vaccine. J is TRBJ1-1 and V is TRBV5-1; 7 positions match TRBD1. Written as DNA, the CDR3 is TGCGCCAGCAGCTTTTATAACAGGGGAACTGAAGCTTTCTTT. This encodes CASSFYNRGTEAFF.